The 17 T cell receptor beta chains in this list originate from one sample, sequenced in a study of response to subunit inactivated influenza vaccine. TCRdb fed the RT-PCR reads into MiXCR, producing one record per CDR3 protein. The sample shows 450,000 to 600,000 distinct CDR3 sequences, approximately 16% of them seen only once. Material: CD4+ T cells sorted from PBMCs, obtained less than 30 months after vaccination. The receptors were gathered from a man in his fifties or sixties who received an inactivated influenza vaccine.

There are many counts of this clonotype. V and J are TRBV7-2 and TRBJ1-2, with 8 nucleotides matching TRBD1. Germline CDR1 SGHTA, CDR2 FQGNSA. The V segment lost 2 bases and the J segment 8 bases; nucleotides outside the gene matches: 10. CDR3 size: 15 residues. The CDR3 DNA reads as TGTGCCAGCAGCTTAACCTTAGGACAGGGTGGAGGCTACACCTTC. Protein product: CASSLTLGQGGGYTF.

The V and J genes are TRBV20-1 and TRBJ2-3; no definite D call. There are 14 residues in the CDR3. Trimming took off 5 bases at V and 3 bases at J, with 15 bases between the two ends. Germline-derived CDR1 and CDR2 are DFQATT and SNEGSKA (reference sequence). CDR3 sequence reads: CSARHGQRTDTQYF. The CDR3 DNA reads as TGCAGTGCTCGCCACGGGCAGCGTACAGATACGCAGTATTTT.

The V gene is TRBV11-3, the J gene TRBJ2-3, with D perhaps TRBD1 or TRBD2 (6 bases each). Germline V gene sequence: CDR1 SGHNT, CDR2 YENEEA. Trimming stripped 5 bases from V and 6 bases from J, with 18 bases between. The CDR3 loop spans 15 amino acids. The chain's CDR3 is CASSPSVQGGDTQYF. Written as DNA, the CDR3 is TGTGCCAGCAGCCCCTCCGTCCAAGGGGGGGATACGCAGTATTTT.

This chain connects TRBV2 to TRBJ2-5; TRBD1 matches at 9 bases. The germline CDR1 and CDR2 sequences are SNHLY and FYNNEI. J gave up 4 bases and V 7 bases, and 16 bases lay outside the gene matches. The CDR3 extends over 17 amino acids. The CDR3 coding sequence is TGTGCCAGCAATGGCGGGACAGGGTATTTGGGGCTAGAGACCCAGTACTTC. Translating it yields CASNGGTGYLGLETQYF.

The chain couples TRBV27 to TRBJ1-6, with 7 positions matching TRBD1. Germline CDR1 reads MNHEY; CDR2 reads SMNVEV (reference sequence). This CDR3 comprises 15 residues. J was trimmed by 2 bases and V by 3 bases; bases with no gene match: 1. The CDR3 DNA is TGTGCCAGCAGTTTTGACAGGGCCTATAATTCACCCCTCCACTTT. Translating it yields CASSFDRAYNSPLHF.

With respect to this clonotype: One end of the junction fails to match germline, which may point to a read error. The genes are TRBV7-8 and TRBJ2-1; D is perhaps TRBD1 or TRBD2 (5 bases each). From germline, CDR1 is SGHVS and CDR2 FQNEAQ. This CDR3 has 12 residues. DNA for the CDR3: TGTGCTAGCAGCTTAGATTGGGGGAAACAGTTCTTC. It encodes CASSLDWGKQFF.

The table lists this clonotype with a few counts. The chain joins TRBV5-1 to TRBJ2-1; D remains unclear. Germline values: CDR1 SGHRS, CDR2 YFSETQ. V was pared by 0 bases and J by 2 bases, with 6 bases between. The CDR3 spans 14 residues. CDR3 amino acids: CASSLVTAYNEQFF. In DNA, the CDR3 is TGCGCCAGCAGCTTGGTTACAGCCTACAATGAGCAGTTCTTC.

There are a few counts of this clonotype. CDR3 sequence (DNA): TGTGCCATCAGTGAGCCCAGGGTCAGGGCCCCCTACGAGCAGTACTTC. This sequence encodes CAISEPRVRAPYEQYF. The V gene is TRBV10-3, the J gene TRBJ2-7; D might be TRBD1 (5 bases). The ends were cut back, 2 bases at V and 2 bases at J, with 16 bases in the middle. The CDR3 spans 16 residues. Germline V lookup: CDR1 ENHRY, CDR2 SYGVKD.

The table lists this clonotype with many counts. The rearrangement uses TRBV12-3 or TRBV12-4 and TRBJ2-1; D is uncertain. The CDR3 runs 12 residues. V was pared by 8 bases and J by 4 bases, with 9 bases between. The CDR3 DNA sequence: TGTGCCAGCCTGCTTACTTACAATGAGCAGTTCTTC. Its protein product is CASLLTYNEQFF.

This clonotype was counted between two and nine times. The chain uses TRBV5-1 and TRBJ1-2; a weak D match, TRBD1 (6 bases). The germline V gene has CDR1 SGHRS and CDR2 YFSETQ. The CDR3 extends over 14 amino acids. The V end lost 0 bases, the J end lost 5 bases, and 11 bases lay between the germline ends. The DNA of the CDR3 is TGCGCCAGCAGCTTGGAATTCCAGGGGTATGGCTACACCTTC. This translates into CASSLEFQGYGYTF.

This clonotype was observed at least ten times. The CDR3 sequence: CASSFGTSGPYNEQFF. As DNA, the CDR3 is TGCGCCAGCAGCTTTGGGACTAGCGGCCCCTACAATGAGCAGTTCTTC. This chain uses TRBV5-1 with TRBJ2-1; 11 nucleotides line up with TRBD2. The germline V gene encodes CDR1 SGHRS and CDR2 YFSETQ. The CDR3 is 16 amino acids. Trimming at V came to 2 bases and at J to 2 bases, leaving 3 bases not matched to a gene.

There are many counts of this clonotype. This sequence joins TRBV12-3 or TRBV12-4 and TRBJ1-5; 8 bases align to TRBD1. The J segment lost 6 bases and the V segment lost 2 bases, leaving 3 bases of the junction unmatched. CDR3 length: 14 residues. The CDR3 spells CASSLTGGGQPQHF. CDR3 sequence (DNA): TGTGCCAGCAGTTTAACAGGGGGGGGTCAGCCCCAGCATTTT.

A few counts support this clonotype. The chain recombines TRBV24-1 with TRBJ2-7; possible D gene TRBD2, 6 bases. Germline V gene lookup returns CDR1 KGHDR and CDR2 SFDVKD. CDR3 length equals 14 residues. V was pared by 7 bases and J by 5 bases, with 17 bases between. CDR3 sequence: CATSPGGGIDEQYF. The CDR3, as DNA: TGTGCCACCAGCCCCGGAGGCGGGATTGACGAGCAGTACTTC.

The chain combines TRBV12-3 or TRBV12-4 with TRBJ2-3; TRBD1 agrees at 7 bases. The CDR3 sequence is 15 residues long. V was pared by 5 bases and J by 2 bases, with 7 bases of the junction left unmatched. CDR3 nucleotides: TGTGCCAGCAGTACCCCGGGACAGCACACAGATACGCAGTATTTT. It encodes CASSTPGQHTDTQYF.

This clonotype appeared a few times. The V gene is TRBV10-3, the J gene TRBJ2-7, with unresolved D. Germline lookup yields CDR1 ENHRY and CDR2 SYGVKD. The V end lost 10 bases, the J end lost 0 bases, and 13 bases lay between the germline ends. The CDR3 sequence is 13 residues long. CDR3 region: CATSYLSSYEQYF. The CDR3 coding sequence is TGTGCCACCAGCTACCTGAGCTCCTACGAGCAGTACTTC.

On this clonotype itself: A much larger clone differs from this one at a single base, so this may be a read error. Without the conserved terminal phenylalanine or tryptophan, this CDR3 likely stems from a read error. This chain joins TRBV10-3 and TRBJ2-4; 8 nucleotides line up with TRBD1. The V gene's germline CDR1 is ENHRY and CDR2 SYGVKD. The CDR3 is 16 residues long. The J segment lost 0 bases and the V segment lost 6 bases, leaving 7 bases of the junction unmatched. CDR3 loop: CAISRGQGLAKNIQYY. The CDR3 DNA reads TGTGCCATCAGCCGCGGACAGGGTTTAGCCAAAAACATTCAGTACTAC.

This CDR3 is CASSFGTGGFLSTDTQYF. CDR3 sequence (DNA): TGTGCCAGCAGCTTCGGGACAGGGGGTTTCCTAAGCACAGATACGCAGTATTTT. V is TRBV11-2 and J is TRBJ2-3, with 11 bases that match TRBD1. This CDR3 has 18 residues. CDR1 is SGHAT and CDR2 is FQNNGV in the germline V gene. The ends lost 3 bases at V and 0 bases at J; junction bases unmatched: 8.